These 8 T cell receptor beta chains originate from one sample sequenced in a study of vaccination effects on CD4 cells after COVID-19. Pools of viral peptides were used by the ViraFEST assay to expand antigen-specific CD4+ T cells ahead of sequencing. Cultured cells yielded isolated CD4+ T cells after 10 to 11 days. Previously uninfected by SARS-CoV-2, the vaccine recipients also showed negative nucleocapsid antibodies. The table came from immunoSEQ multiplex PCR; TCRdb's copy has only in-frame clones and leaves some out. The repertoire holds roughly 50,000 clones, with 79% as singletons. No cognate antigen is known for these TCRs. The specimen comprised CD4+ T cells from PBMCs cultured with HCoV-OC43 spike peptides, sampled before COVID-19 vaccination. Subset of the sample: HCoV-OC43 spike overlapping peptide pool stimulation. These receptors all stem from a human donor who received a COVID-19 vaccine.

The chain uses TRBV5-1 and TRBJ2-1; 10 nucleotides align to TRBD1. CDR3 length: 19 amino acids. Per germline, CDR1 SGHRS and CDR2 YFSETQ. Trimming took 0 bases from V and 1 from J; bases not matched to a gene: 10. CDR3 sequence (DNA): TGCGCCAGCAGCTTGGGGGACAGGGGTGGAGGATTATCCTACAATGAGCAGTTCTTC. It specifies CASSLGDRGGGLSYNEQFF.

The V and J genes are TRBV2 and TRBJ1-6; D is possibly TRBD1 (6 bases). CDR1 SNHLY and CDR2 FYNNEI come from the germline V gene. The V end lost 2 bases, the J end lost 6 bases, and 11 bases lay between the germline ends. CDR3 length equals 15 residues. The CDR3 region is CASSESGAANSPLHF. The CDR3 nucleotides read TGTGCCAGCAGTGAATCAGGGGCCGCTAATTCACCCCTCCACTTT.

This chain uses TRBV5-6 with TRBJ1-2; the match to TRBD1 covers 11 bases. The CDR3 is made up of 15 amino acids. Germline values: CDR1 SGHDT, CDR2 YYEEEE. Trimming removed 5 bases from V and 4 bases from J; junction bases left unmatched: 7. The CDR3 region has the DNA TGTGCCAGCAGAGGGACAGGGGGAAATTTCTATGGCTACACCTTC. It is translated as CASRGTGGNFYGYTF.

CDR3 nucleotide sequence: TGTGCCAGCAGTGAAGGGACAGGGAGAAACACCATATATTTT. It specifies CASSEGTGRNTIYF. The V call is TRBV9, the J call TRBJ1-3; 9 bases are shared with TRBD1. Germline values: CDR1 SGDLS, CDR2 YYNGEE. This CDR3 comprises 14 residues. The ends lost 5 bases at V and 5 bases at J; junction bases unmatched: 5.

The CDR3 DNA reads TGTGCCAGCAGCTTATACGGGGGGGCCAAAGAGACCCAGTACTTC. It translates to CASSLYGGAKETQYF. The gene calls are TRBV7-3 and TRBJ2-5, with 8 nucleotides matching TRBD2. Losses at the gene ends were 2 bases for V and 3 bases for J; bases not matched to a gene: 5. The CDR3 has 15 amino acids. Germline V gene data show CDR1 as SGHTA and CDR2 as FQGTGA.

This chain's CDR3 is CASSSRGWGQFF. CDR3 sequence (DNA): TGTGCCAGCAGTTCCCGGGGCTGGGGGCAGTTCTTC. The chain employs TRBV28 and TRBJ2-1; D possibly matches TRBD1 or TRBD2 (5 bases each). The V gene's germline CDR1 is MDHEN and CDR2 SYDVKM. Trimming stripped 4 bases from V and 12 bases from J, with 13 bases between. This CDR3 is 12 amino acids long. The full variable domain, its missing parts supplied by reference TRBV28 and TRBJ2-1, is DVKVTQSSRYLVKRTGEKVFLECVQDMDHENMFWYRQDPGLGLRLIYFSYDVKMKEKGDIPEGYSVSREKKERFSLILESASTNQTSMYLCASSSRGWGQFFGPGTRLTVL.

The V and J genes are TRBV7-3 and TRBJ2-1; perhaps TRBD1 as D (6 bases). From germline, CDR1 is SGHTA and CDR2 FQGTGA. Trimming pared 5 bases from V and 9 bases from J, leaving 14 bases between. There are 13 residues in the CDR3. The DNA for the CDR3 is TGTGCCAGCAGCCTTAACAGGGAAGGTGAGCAGTTCTTC. It translates to CASSLNREGEQFF. Together with reference TRBV7-3 and TRBJ2-1, the CDR3 gives the full variable domain: GAGVSQTPSNKVTEKGKYVELRCDPISGHTALYWYRQSLGQGPEFLIYFQGTGAADDSGLPNDRFFAVRPEGSVSTLKIQRTERGDSAVYLCASSLNREGEQFFGPGTRLTVL.

The chain recombines TRBV7-3 with TRBJ2-3; D gene uncertain. There are 17 residues in the CDR3. CDR1 and CDR2 from the germline V gene are SGHTA and FQGTGA. The V end lost 2 bases, the J end lost 0 bases, and 15 bases lay between the germline ends. Here the CDR3 reads CASSLRAVGASTDTQYF. DNA of the CDR3: TGTGCCAGCAGCTTACGGGCCGTGGGCGCTAGCACAGATACGCAGTATTTT.